These 7 T cell receptor beta chains share one sample of origin, sequenced in a study of beta chain features in type 1 diabetes. The study reverse transcribed the entire isolated RNA, so it sequenced expressed TCRB transcripts. Clones were sequenced by immunoSEQ multiplex PCR, and TCRdb holds only the in-frame ones, with some missing. Of 200,000 to 250,000 clones listed, roughly a tenth are singletons. Material: central memory CD4+ T cells from blood. The receptors stem from a man in his late teens or twenties in good health.

This clone appeared a few times. The rearrangement joins TRBV7-2 to TRBJ2-3; D call uncertain. Germline V gives CDR1 SGHTA, CDR2 FQGNSA. There are 15 residues in the CDR3. Between the trimmed V and J ends, which lost 2 bases and 1 base, there was a span of 10 bases. The CDR3 spells CASSLTLGGTDTQYF. For the CDR3, the DNA is TGTGCCAGCAGCTTAACGCTCGGAGGCACAGATACGCAGTATTTT.

This chain links TRBV14 with TRBJ1-2, with TRBD1 as a possible D gene (6 bases). The CDR3 contains 13 residues. V was clipped by 4 bases and J by 6 bases, with 12 bases between them. CDR1 is SGHDN, CDR2 FVKESK, per germline. The CDR3 loop reads CASSLRGSNGYTF. The CDR3 DNA reads as TGTGCCAGCAGCCTGAGGGGGTCTAATGGCTACACCTTC. Together with reference TRBV14 and TRBJ1-2, the CDR3 gives the full variable domain: EAGVTQFPSHSVIEKGQTVTLRCDPISGHDNLYWYRRVMGKEIKFLLHFVKESKQDESGMPNNRFLAERTGGTYSTLKVQPAELEDSGVYFCASSLRGSNGYTFGSGTRLTVV.

The J gene is TRBJ1-1, the V gene TRBV5-1; TRBD1 matches at 10 bases. The length of the CDR3 is 13 residues. Losses at the gene ends were 5 bases for V and 11 bases for J; bases not matched to a gene: 9. Germline lookup yields CDR1 SGHRS and CDR2 YFSETQ. DNA of the CDR3: TGCGCCAGCAGAGAGACAGGGGGCCCTGGGGCTTTCTTT. This sequence encodes CASRETGGPGAFF.

The sample holds many counts of this clone. The chain combines TRBV27 with TRBJ2-7; 8 bases map to TRBD1. The CDR3 is made up of 16 amino acids. Trimming took 8 bases from V and 2 from J; bases not matched to a gene: 14. CDR1 is MNHEY and CDR2 is SMNVEV in the germline V gene (reference sequence). CDR3 nucleotide sequence: TGTGCCAGCGGCCTCCTCGGCTCGGACAGGGCCTACGAGCAGTACTTC. Protein product: CASGLLGSDRAYEQYF.

This clone was seen more than once but under ten times. This chain links TRBV6-5 with TRBJ1-1; D might be TRBD1 (5 bases). Germline CDR1 is MNHEY and CDR2 is SVGAGI. The CDR3 contains 16 residues. The V gene lost 4 bases and the J gene lost 0 bases, with 15 bases spanning the gap. The CDR3, as DNA: TGTGCCAGCAGTTGGGGGAGAGGCGTGTTGAACACTGAAGCTTTCTTT. Translating it yields CASSWGRGVLNTEAFF.

This chain uses TRBV29-1 with TRBJ1-2; D unresolved. V was shortened by 5 bases and J by 5 bases, with 6 bases between the two germline ends. The length of the CDR3 is 10 residues. The germline CDR1 and CDR2 sequences are SQVTM and ANQGSEA. The DNA of the CDR3 is TGCAGCGTTTCCGATTATGGCTACACCTTC. It specifies CSVSDYGYTF.

The rearrangement links TRBV10-2 to TRBJ2-5, with 9 bases aligning to TRBD2. Losses at the gene ends were 7 bases for V and 4 bases for J; bases not matched to a gene: 7. The germline V gene encodes CDR1 WSHSY and CDR2 SAAADI. The CDR3 is 14 amino acids. CDR3 residues: CASKRGTSLETQYF. DNA for the CDR3: TGCGCCAGCAAGCGTGGGACTAGCTTAGAGACCCAGTACTTC.